The 29 T cell receptor beta chains presented below share a single source sample, sequenced in a study of OX40 agonist ivuxolimab in advanced cancers. Data came from immunoSEQ multiplex PCR; TCRdb stores just in-frame clones and leaves some out. The sample records roughly 50,000 clones, roughly 90% being singletons. The sample was CD4+ or CD8+ T cells sorted from blood, taken in a trial of the OX40 agonist ivuxolimab. These TCRs come from an adult with an advanced solid tumor such as melanoma, head and neck, liver or kidney cancer.

This clone was recorded only once. The chain combines TRBV6-5 with TRBJ2-1; 8 bases align to TRBD2. Per the germline V gene, CDR1 is MNHEY and CDR2 is SVGAGI. Losses at the gene ends were 0 bases for V and 7 bases for J; bases not matched to a gene: 5. This CDR3 has 15 residues. CDR3 DNA sequence: TGTGCCAGCAGTTACTCAGGGACGGGGGGGAATGAGCAGTTCTTC. Protein product: CASSYSGTGGNEQFF.

V gene TRBV2 combines with J gene TRBJ2-5; tentative D call: TRBD1 (5 bases). This CDR3 contains 12 residues. Trimming left V 4 bases short and J 2 bases short, with 5 bases between. Per germline, CDR1 SNHLY and CDR2 FYNNEI. CDR3 coding DNA: TGTGCCAGCAGTGGACAGCAAGAGACCCAGTACTTC. Translating gives CASSGQQETQYF.

The DNA of the CDR3 is TGTGCCAGCAGTTTCAGGAGGATGGCACTTAATGAAAAACTGTTTTTT. This translates into CASSFRRMALNEKLFF. The chain joins TRBV27 to TRBJ1-4, with D hard to call. This CDR3 region has 16 residues. Germline V gene lookup returns CDR1 MNHEY and CDR2 SMNVEV (reference sequence). Trimming took 3 bases from V and 4 from J, leaving 15 bases between them.

This chain links TRBV7-9 with TRBJ1-2; no clear D. Germline-derived CDR1 and CDR2 are SEHNR and FQNEAQ (reference sequence). This CDR3 is built from 11 residues. Trimming pared 7 bases from V and 6 bases from J, leaving 9 bases between. The CDR3 DNA reads TGTGCCAGCACAAAATCGGATGGCTACACCTTC. Protein sequence: CASTKSDGYTF. The full variable domain, with the rest looked up from reference TRBV7-9 and TRBJ1-2, is DTGVSQNPRHKITKRGQNVTFRCDPISEHNRLYWYRQTLGQGPEFLTYFQNEAQLEKSRLLSDRFSAERPKGSFSTLEIQRTEQGDSAMYLCASTKSDGYTFGSGTRLTVV.

The J gene is TRBJ2-5, the V gene TRBV9; 9 bases agree with TRBD2. Germline V gives CDR1 SGDLS, CDR2 YYNGEE. After removal of 0 bases from V and 2 bases from J, the junction contained 2 bases not matched to a gene. The CDR3 runs to 15 residues. In nucleotides, the CDR3 is TGTGCCAGCAGCGTAGGACTAGCGGAGCAAGAGACCCAGTACTTC. This codes for CASSVGLAEQETQYF.

In this sample, this clone turned up once. The chain links TRBV19 to TRBJ1-6; D remains unclear. The length of the CDR3 is 13 residues. Trimming pared 10 bases from V and 7 bases from J, leaving 14 bases between. CDR1 is LNHDA and CDR2 is SQIVND in the germline V gene (reference sequence). This chain's CDR3 is CATQWGGNSPLHF. The CDR3 coding sequence is TGTGCCACCCAATGGGGAGGGAATTCACCCCTCCACTTT.

The V and J genes are TRBV5-1 and TRBJ1-2, with a possible D match to TRBD1 (5 bases). Germline loops: CDR1 SGHRS, CDR2 YFSETQ. The V end lost 4 bases, the J end lost 10 bases, and 14 bases lay between the germline ends. The CDR3 consists of 12 residues. CDR3 bases: TGCGCCAGCAGCCTGGGCGGGGACGTCTACACCTTC. Amino acids: CASSLGGDVYTF.

V usage is TRBV27 and J usage is TRBJ2-7; 12 bases map to TRBD2. Germline loops: CDR1 MNHEY, CDR2 SMNVEV (reference sequence). V shed 2 bases and J 4 bases; nucleotides not matched to a gene: 3. The CDR3 is made up of 15 amino acids. The CDR3 region has the DNA TGTGCCAGCAGTTTAACTAGCGGGGGGTGGTACGAGCAGTACTTC. Translation gives CASSLTSGGWYEQYF.

This clone showed up just a few times. The gene calls are TRBV10-3 and TRBJ2-7; D not resolved. Germline values: CDR1 ENHRY, CDR2 SYGVKD. The CDR3 is made up of 11 amino acids. The ends were cut back, 4 bases at V and 6 bases at J, with 7 bases in the middle. Here the CDR3 DNA reads TGTGCCATCAGTGGGATGGGCGAGCAGTACTTC. Its protein is CAISGMGEQYF.

The chain carries TRBV4-1 and TRBJ1-5; possibly TRBD1 for D (6 bases). The CDR3 is 15 amino acids. CDR1 is MGHRA and CDR2 is YSYEKL in the germline V gene. Trimming removed 6 bases from V and 1 base from J, with 13 bases in between. CDR3 residues: CASSQRGGSNQPQHF. CDR3 bases: TGCGCCAGCAGTCAAAGGGGGGGCAGCAATCAGCCCCAGCATTTT.

This sequence joins TRBV18 and TRBJ2-2; 12 positions agree with TRBD2. V was pared by 4 bases and J by 3 bases, with 0 bases of the junction left unmatched. Germline CDR1 is KGHSH and CDR2 is LQKENI. This CDR3 spans 15 amino acids. CDR3 region: CASSRLAGDTGELFF. For the CDR3, the DNA is TGTGCCAGCTCACGACTAGCGGGAGACACCGGGGAGCTGTTTTTT.

The chain is built from TRBV7-9 and TRBJ2-7; D remains ambiguous. From germline, CDR1 is SEHNR and CDR2 FQNEAQ (reference sequence). The length of the CDR3 is 14 residues. The V and J ends lost 2 bases and 6 bases respectively, with 14 bases between them. CDR3 in amino acids: CASSLHTSPLEQYF. CDR3 coding DNA: TGTGCCAGCAGCTTACATACTTCCCCCCTCGAGCAGTACTTC.

The chain uses TRBV10-3 and TRBJ2-3; no definite D call. Germline values: CDR1 ENHRY, CDR2 SYGVKD. V was shortened by 4 bases and J by 6 bases, with 5 bases between the two germline ends. The CDR3 runs 11 residues. As DNA, the CDR3 is TGTGCCATCAGTGCGATGGATACGCAGTATTTT. Its translation is CAISAMDTQYF.

This chain uses TRBV29-1 with TRBJ1-2; tentative D call: TRBD1 (5 bases). With 3 bases removed from V and 4 bases from J, the gap between germline ends came to 27 bases. The CDR3 contains 18 residues. Germline assignment: CDR1 SQVTM and CDR2 ANQGSEA. The CDR3 DNA is TGCAGCGTTGAGGAAAACGCGCCTCTCGAGGGGAAAAGCTATGGCTACACCTTC. It specifies CSVEENAPLEGKSYGYTF.

CDR3 loop: CASSERGETQYF. For the CDR3, the DNA is TGTGCCAGCAGCGAGAGGGGAGAGACCCAGTACTTC. V usage is TRBV7-9 and J usage is TRBJ2-5; perhaps D is TRBD1 or TRBD2 (5 bases each). The CDR3 length is 12 residues. Trimming left V 5 bases short and J 4 bases short, with 8 bases between. CDR1 and CDR2 from the germline V gene are SEHNR and FQNEAQ (reference sequence). The full variable domain, rest sourced from reference TRBV7-9 and TRBJ2-5, is DTGVSQNPRHKITKRGQNVTFRCDPISEHNRLYWYRQTLGQGPEFLTYFQNEAQLEKSRLLSDRFSAERPKGSFSTLEIQRTEQGDSAMYLCASSERGETQYFGPGTRLLVL.

The CDR3 bases are TGTGCCAGTAGTATTCGCAGTATGTATGGCTACACCTTC. Translated: CASSIRSMYGYTF. The chain is built from TRBV19 and TRBJ1-2; no reliable D call. Per the germline V gene, CDR1 is LNHDA and CDR2 is SQIVND (reference sequence). There are 13 residues in the CDR3. Trimming removed 3 bases at V and 5 bases at J, with 10 bases between.

This rearrangement joins TRBV4-1 to TRBJ1-1, with no clear D. Germline V gene lookup returns CDR1 MGHRA and CDR2 YSYEKL. Trimming removed 1 base at V and 0 bases at J, with 9 bases between. This CDR3 has 15 amino acids. This CDR3 is CASSQGRSLNTEAFF. CDR3 nucleotides: TGCGCCAGCAGCCAAGGTAGGAGTTTGAACACTGAAGCTTTCTTT.

The V gene is TRBV19, the J gene TRBJ1-6; 8 nucleotides match TRBD1. CDR1 and CDR2 from the germline V gene are LNHDA and SQIVND (reference sequence). With V trimmed by 4 bases and J by 0 bases, 5 bases remained unmatched. This CDR3 has 17 amino acids. CDR3 loop: CASSTTGVNSYNSPLHF. CDR3 bases: TGTGCCAGTAGTACGACAGGGGTAAACTCCTATAATTCACCCCTCCACTTT.

The chain links TRBV27 to TRBJ2-5; D is undetermined. The end of the DNA aligns better with TRBJ2-7, so the J call may be wrong. Germline V gives CDR1 MNHEY, CDR2 SMNVEV (reference sequence). The CDR3 has 15 amino acids. CDR3 in amino acids: CASSLSWLTSYEQYF. The CDR3 DNA sequence: TGTGCCAGCAGTTTATCTTGGCTTACCTCCTACGAGCAGTACTTC.

The chain joins TRBV9 to TRBJ2-3; 7 positions agree with TRBD2. The germline V gene has CDR1 SGDLS and CDR2 YYNGEE. Trimming took 0 bases from V and 2 from J; bases not matched to a gene: 9. The CDR3 covers 17 residues. The CDR3, as DNA: TGTGCCAGCAGCGTAGATCAGCTAGCGGACTTCACAGATACGCAGTATTTT. This gives the protein CASSVDQLADFTDTQYF.

This chain joins TRBV7-6 and TRBJ2-3, with 11 nucleotides matching TRBD2. V lost 4 bases, J lost 6 bases, and 6 bases stayed unmatched. CDR3 length equals 15 residues. Germline CDR1 reads SGHVS; CDR2 reads FNYEAQ. CDR3 nucleotides: TGTGCCAGCAGCTGGACTAGCGGGCCCGGGGATACGCAGTATTTT. Residues: CASSWTSGPGDTQYF.

This rearrangement joins TRBV10-3 to TRBJ2-1; 7 nucleotides agree with TRBD2. After removal of 3 bases from V and 8 bases from J, the junction contained 22 bases not matched to a gene. Germline V gene lookup returns CDR1 ENHRY and CDR2 SYGVKD. CDR3 length: 19 residues. The CDR3 here is CAISDTGTNPEGSGDEQFF. CDR3 nucleotides: TGTGCCATCAGTGATACCGGGACTAACCCAGAGGGCTCTGGTGATGAGCAGTTCTTC.

J is TRBJ2-7 and V is TRBV5-1; 7 positions match TRBD1. The V gene end was trimmed by 0 bases and the J gene end by 2 bases; junction bases not matched to a gene: 2. The CDR3 extends over 14 amino acids. CDR1 is SGHRS and CDR2 is YFSETQ in the germline V gene. For the CDR3, the DNA is TGCGCCAGCAGCTTGGAGGACAGGCCCTACGAGCAGTACTTC. Its protein is CASSLEDRPYEQYF.

The chain recombines TRBV7-9 with TRBJ1-2; no firm D call. Deletions cut 4 bases from V and 6 bases from J, with 12 bases between. The length of the CDR3 is 13 residues. CDR1 SEHNR and CDR2 FQNEAQ come from the germline V gene (reference sequence). CDR3 loop: CASSSKAGNGYTF. Here the CDR3 DNA reads TGTGCCAGCAGCTCAAAAGCTGGGAATGGCTACACCTTC.

The V and J genes are TRBV5-8 and TRBJ2-3, with D hard to call. CDR3 length: 15 amino acids. Germline loops: CDR1 SGHTS, CDR2 YDEGEE. The V end lost 4 bases, the J end lost 2 bases, and 14 bases lay between the germline ends. CDR3 nucleotides: TGTGCCAGCAGCCCGGATCTAGTTTCCACAGATACGCAGTATTTT. Protein product: CASSPDLVSTDTQYF.

This clone has only a few counts. This chain uses TRBV19 with TRBJ1-3, with TRBD1 identical over 8 bases. V lost 9 bases to trimming and J lost 4 bases; unmatched junction nucleotides: 14. Germline lookup yields CDR1 LNHDA and CDR2 SQIVND (reference sequence). The CDR3 has 16 residues. DNA of the CDR3: TGTGCCAGGATGACAGGGGTCCGTGATCCAGGAAACACCATATATTTT. Encoded protein: CARMTGVRDPGNTIYF.

This rearrangement joins TRBV2 to TRBJ2-5; TRBD2 aligns across 11 bases. V was pared by 3 bases and J by 3 bases, with 3 bases of the junction left unmatched. Germline V gives CDR1 SNHLY, CDR2 FYNNEI. This CDR3 is built from 15 residues. The CDR3, as DNA: TGTGCCAGCAGTGAGGTAGCGGGAGGGGAAGAGACCCAGTACTTC. It codes for CASSEVAGGEETQYF. The entire variable domain, with the rest obtained from reference TRBV2 and TRBJ2-5, is as follows: EPEVTQTPSHQVTQMGQEVILRCVPISNHLYFYWYRQILGQKVEFLVSFYNNEISEKSEIFDDQFSVERPDGSNFTLKIRSTKLEDSAMYFCASSEVAGGEETQYFGPGTRLLVL.

This clone has just one count. The V call is TRBV7-9, the J call TRBJ2-3; the D is unclear. Germline values: CDR1 SEHNR, CDR2 FQNEAQ (reference sequence). The CDR3 length is 15 residues. Trimming pared 7 bases from V and 6 bases from J, leaving 20 bases between. CDR3 residues: CASIPNHDLGDTQYF. The CDR3, as DNA: TGTGCCAGCATCCCTAATCACGACTTGGGGGATACGCAGTATTTT.

Only one count was recorded for this clone. The chain carries TRBV11-2 and TRBJ2-2, with a weak D call TRBD2 (6 bases). CDR1 is SGHAT and CDR2 is FQNNGV in the germline V gene. V lost 0 bases and J lost 4, with 12 bases in between. The CDR3 spans 16 residues. In nucleotides, the CDR3 is TGTGCCAGCAGCTTAGAAAGGCAGGGAGGCACCGGGGAGCTGTTTTTT. Residues: CASSLERQGGTGELFF.